The 28 T cell receptor beta chains presented below share a single source sample, sequenced in a study of blood T cells in healthy people across ages. It was with a sample-barcoded 5' primer and a J-beta primer mix that a second PCR of roughly 7 to 12 cycles was run. Each CDR3 protein gets one entry after TCRdb re-called the 5' RACE reads with MiXCR. The sample includes roughly 730,000 distinct CDR3 sequences, just over 55% of them seen just once. Sequencing was done on a sample of blood. The receptors shown here come from a man in his forties in good health.

The gene calls are TRBV3-1 and TRBJ1-6, with D unresolved. In germline, CDR1 is LGHDT, CDR2 YNNKEL (reference sequence). The CDR3 is 13 amino acids. Trimming took 5 bases from V and 8 from J, leaving 10 bases between them. The CDR3 DNA reads as TGTGCCAGCAGCACGCCTGGGGATTCACCCCTCCACTTT. It yields the protein CASSTPGDSPLHF.

As concerns this clonotype: Being one base from a much bigger clone, this may be a read error. The gene calls are TRBV29-1 and TRBJ2-4; 12 positions match TRBD2. Germline V gene sequence: CDR1 SQVTM, CDR2 ANQGSEA. Trimming at V came to 8 bases and at J to 9 bases, leaving 11 bases not matched to a gene. The CDR3 length is 14 residues. The CDR3 protein is CSILPTSGSFIQYF. The CDR3 nucleotides read TGCAGCATTCTCCCGACTAGCGGGAGCTTCATTCAGTACTTC.

The rearrangement links TRBV4-3 to TRBJ2-7; no reliable D call. This CDR3 region has 14 residues. Germline V gives CDR1 LGHNA, CDR2 YSLEER. Trimming removed 0 bases at V and 4 bases at J, with 10 bases between. The CDR3 DNA sequence: TGCGCCAGCAGCCAAGATTTATTGGAGTACGAGCAGTACTTC. Its translation: CASSQDLLEYEQYF.

This chain connects TRBV9 to TRBJ2-1, with 9 bases lining up with TRBD2. The germline gives CDR1 SGDLS, CDR2 YYNGEE. The length of the CDR3 is 14 residues. J lost 4 bases, V lost 8 bases, and 7 bases had no gene match. The CDR3 region has the DNA TGTGCCAGACGCGGGAGGGCCTCTTACAATGAGCAGTTCTTC. Translated: CARRGRASYNEQFF.

This clonotype was seen only a few times. The chain uses TRBV12-3 or TRBV12-4 and TRBJ2-5; 7 bases align to TRBD2. V shed 5 bases, J shed 5 bases, and the junction held 11 bases outside the gene matches. This CDR3 comprises 15 residues. In nucleotides, the CDR3 is TGTGCCAGCAGTAGCGCGGGAGCCAGGGCGGAGACCCAGTACTTC. Translated: CASSSAGARAETQYF.

The chain couples TRBV6-6 to TRBJ1-1; the D is unclear. In germline, CDR1 is MNHNY, CDR2 SVGAGI (reference sequence). The length of the CDR3 is 15 residues. V was pared by 0 bases and J by 8 bases, with 16 bases between. CDR3 coding DNA: TGTGCCAGCAGTTACTCGGGTGCAGCTATTCCGGAAGCTTTCTTT. Protein product: CASSYSGAAIPEAFF.

V gene TRBV7-8 combines with J gene TRBJ1-5; 7 nucleotides agree with TRBD1. The CDR3 has 15 residues. Trimming at V came to 0 bases and at J to 6 bases, leaving 5 bases not matched to a gene. Germline V gene lookup returns CDR1 SGHVS and CDR2 FQNEAQ. The CDR3 protein is CASSLAGQPGQPQHF. The CDR3 region has the DNA TGTGCCAGCAGCTTAGCGGGACAGCCCGGTCAGCCCCAGCATTTT.

V and J are TRBV20-1 and TRBJ1-1; 8 nucleotides match TRBD1. Germline V gene data show CDR1 as DFQATT and CDR2 as SNEGSKA (reference sequence). With 7 bases clipped from V and 1 base from J, the junction kept 20 bases outside the gene matches. The CDR3 runs 18 residues. The CDR3 is CSVASGGALVGKNTEAFF. The CDR3 DNA is TGCAGTGTCGCTTCAGGGGGCGCCTTAGTAGGGAAGAACACTGAAGCTTTCTTT.

This clonotype has a handful of counts. This sequence joins TRBV7-3 and TRBJ2-5; D is perhaps TRBD2 (6 bases). V was shortened by 5 bases and J by 1 base, with 26 bases between the two germline ends. The CDR3 has 19 residues. CDR1 is SGHTA, CDR2 FQGTGA, per germline. The CDR3 region is CASSNHRWGDLRSQETQYF. The CDR3 DNA is TGTGCCAGCAGCAACCACAGATGGGGGGATTTGAGGTCCCAAGAGACCCAGTACTTC.

The V gene is TRBV27, the J gene TRBJ2-7; possible D gene TRBD1, 5 bases. Germline values: CDR1 MNHEY, CDR2 SMNVEV (reference sequence). CDR3 length: 15 amino acids. Trimming stripped 2 bases from V and 2 bases from J, with 13 bases between. CDR3 sequence (DNA): TGTGCCAGCAGTTTAAAGGGGCTAGGAACCTACGAGCAGTACTTC. Its protein is CASSLKGLGTYEQYF.

This clonotype was seen ten or more times. V gene TRBV29-1 combines with J gene TRBJ2-5; TRBD2 matches 9 bases. V shed 0 bases and J 4 bases; nucleotides not matched to a gene: 12. The CDR3 extends over 17 amino acids. Germline CDR1 is SQVTM and CDR2 is ANQGSEA. The CDR3 is CSVEDPAMGAGGETQYF. For the CDR3, the DNA is TGCAGCGTTGAAGACCCCGCGATGGGAGCGGGGGGAGAGACCCAGTACTTC.

V gene TRBV7-3 combines with J gene TRBJ1-1; 8 bases agree with TRBD1. The length of the CDR3 is 15 residues. Germline V gene lookup returns CDR1 SGHTA and CDR2 FQGTGA. Germline trimming cut 3 bases from V and 1 base from J; bases unmatched to any gene: 4. The CDR3 DNA is TGTGCCAGCAGCTTGCAGACAGGGGCGAACACTGAAGCTTTCTTT. Protein: CASSLQTGANTEAFF.

The chain recombines TRBV5-1 with TRBJ2-3, with 13 bases fitting TRBD2. In germline, CDR1 is SGHRS, CDR2 YFSETQ. The CDR3 runs 19 residues. J was trimmed by 2 bases and V by 4 bases; bases with no gene match: 13. CDR3 amino acids: CASSDRGGTSGDPTDTQYF. The CDR3 region has the DNA TGCGCCAGCAGCGACAGGGGGGGGACTAGCGGGGACCCCACAGATACGCAGTATTTT. Filled out from reference TRBV5-1 and TRBJ2-3, the complete variable domain reads KAGVTQTPRYLIKTRGQQVTLSCSPISGHRSVSWYQQTPGQGLQFLFEYFSETQRNKGNFPGRFSGRQFSNSRSEMNVSTLELGDSALYLCASSDRGGTSGDPTDTQYFGPGTRLTVL.

This clonotype was recorded a few times. The V call is TRBV7-2, the J call TRBJ2-1, with 7 bases lining up with TRBD2. Germline V gene lookup returns CDR1 SGHTA and CDR2 FQGNSA. This CDR3 spans 16 amino acids. V was pared by 5 bases and J by 3 bases, with 10 bases of the junction left unmatched. The CDR3 DNA follows: TGTGCCAGCAGCACTAATGGACTAGTTAGCTACAATGAGCAGTTCTTC. Its protein is CASSTNGLVSYNEQFF.

This chain connects TRBV6-2 or TRBV6-3 to TRBJ2-7; TRBD1 matches 7 bases. Germline V gene data show CDR1 as MNHEY and CDR2 as SVGEGT. The CDR3 runs to 15 residues. After removal of 2 bases from V and 1 base from J, the junction contained 5 bases not matched to a gene. Here the CDR3 DNA reads TGTGCCAGCAGTTACGGACAGGACGCTTCCTACGAGCAGTACTTC. Translated: CASSYGQDASYEQYF.

The chain couples TRBV18 to TRBJ2-3, with TRBD2 identical over 10 bases. The CDR3 runs to 19 residues. Germline trimming cut 1 base from V and 1 base from J; bases unmatched to any gene: 11. Looked up from germline, CDR1 is KGHSH and CDR2 is LQKENI. CDR3 nucleotides: TGTGCCAGCTCACCACTCCCAATTAGCGGGAGGTCGGGCACAGATACGCAGTATTTT. This gives the protein CASSPLPISGRSGTDTQYF.

V is TRBV5-6 and J is TRBJ1-2, with D perhaps TRBD1 (6 bases). Looked up from germline, CDR1 is SGHDT and CDR2 is YYEEEE. Trimming removed 0 bases from V and 0 bases from J, with 12 bases in between. The CDR3 runs 16 residues. CDR3 nucleotide sequence: TGTGCCAGCAGCTTGGTTATGGGGGCACCTAACTATGGCTACACCTTC. This encodes CASSLVMGAPNYGYTF.

The chain carries TRBV24-1 and TRBJ2-5; 7 nucleotides match TRBD1. This CDR3 contains 13 residues. Germline trimming cut 8 bases from V and 2 bases from J; bases unmatched to any gene: 4. The germline V gene has CDR1 KGHDR and CDR2 SFDVKD. CDR3 coding DNA: TGTGCCACCAAGGGACAGCCTCAAGAGACCCAGTACTTC. Its translation is CATKGQPQETQYF.

V is TRBV21-1 and J is TRBJ2-5; the table assigns TRBD2, which was not confirmed against the DNA. TRBV21-1 is noted as a pseudogene. The CDR3 totals 16 residues. Here the CDR3 DNA reads TGTGCCAGCAGCAAATATGCTAGCGGGAGTAAGGATGAGCAGTACTTC. It yields the protein CASSKYASGSKDEQYF.

This clonotype was recorded once. The chain is built from TRBV20-1 and TRBJ2-7; perhaps TRBD1 as D (5 bases). The CDR3 extends over 12 amino acids. Per the germline V gene, CDR1 is DFQATT and CDR2 is SNEGSKA (reference sequence). The germline V and J ends were trimmed by 6 bases and 9 bases, with 18 bases remaining between them. For the CDR3, the DNA is TGCAGTGCCATTGACAGAAAGCCGGGGCAGTACTTC. Its translation is CSAIDRKPGQYF.

This clonotype was detected only a few times. This rearrangement joins TRBV12-3 or TRBV12-4 to TRBJ2-7; D is unclear. The V end lost 8 bases, the J end lost 0 bases, and 14 bases lay between the germline ends. This CDR3 is 14 amino acids long. CDR3 residues: CASAPSRSSYEQYF. The CDR3 DNA reads as TGTGCCAGCGCGCCTTCGCGTAGCTCCTACGAGCAGTACTTC.

The gene calls are TRBV11-3 and TRBJ2-2; D is unclear. With 6 bases removed from V and 6 bases from J, the gap between germline ends came to 8 bases. Looked up from germline, CDR1 is SGHNT and CDR2 is YENEEA. The CDR3 spans 12 residues. Here the CDR3 reads CASRYQSGELFF. In DNA form, the CDR3 reads TGTGCCAGCAGGTACCAGTCCGGGGAGCTGTTTTTT.

The rearrangement links TRBV7-2 to TRBJ2-3; D perhaps matches TRBD1 (6 bases). Trimming stripped 5 bases from V and 4 bases from J, with 10 bases between. CDR1 and CDR2 (germline): SGHTA, FQGNSA. The CDR3 is made up of 13 amino acids. The CDR3 nucleotides read TGTGCCAGCAGCACGCAGGGGTCAGATACGCAGTATTTT. This gives the protein CASSTQGSDTQYF.

The rearrangement links TRBV20-1 to TRBJ2-7, with D tentatively TRBD2 (6 bases). Germline-derived CDR1 and CDR2 are DFQATT and SNEGSKA (reference sequence). The V end lost 1 base, the J end lost 3 bases, and 10 bases lay between the germline ends. This CDR3 contains 13 residues. The CDR3 nucleotides are TGCAGTGCTAGAGTAGGAGGGGTCTACGAGCAGTACTTC. Protein: CSARVGGVYEQYF.

The chain carries TRBV4-2 and TRBJ2-7, with D unclear. V was clipped by 5 bases and J by 5 bases, with 19 bases between them. The CDR3 has 15 amino acids. Germline V gene sequence: CDR1 LGHNA, CDR2 YNFKEQ. The CDR3 loop is CASSKLPRNGDEQYF. The CDR3 nucleotides read TGTGCCAGCAGCAAGCTCCCCCGGAACGGCGACGAGCAGTACTTC.

The chain has TRBV12-3 or TRBV12-4 and TRBJ2-1; 11 positions agree with TRBD2. The junction had 7 bases not matched to a gene; V was cut back by 2 bases and J by 1 base. The CDR3 sequence is 18 residues long. The CDR3 sequence: CASSLKASGGTSYNEQFF. The DNA for the CDR3 is TGTGCCAGCAGTTTAAAGGCTAGCGGGGGGACGTCCTACAATGAGCAGTTCTTC.

Only a few counts were recorded for this clonotype. A much more abundant neighbour one base away suggests this may be a read error. The genes are TRBV4-3 and TRBJ2-6, with D hard to call. The CDR3 sequence is 15 residues long. Germline V gives CDR1 LGHNA, CDR2 YSLEER. V shed 0 bases and J shed 2 bases, with 5 bases lying between them. CDR3 coding DNA: TGCGCCAGCAGCCAAGAAGGGACTGGGGCCAACGTCCTGACTTTC. Translating it yields CASSQEGTGANVLTF.

This chain links TRBV12-3 or TRBV12-4 with TRBJ2-1; no clear D gene. CDR3 length equals 13 residues. V was trimmed by 4 bases and J by 5 bases, leaving 9 bases between them. DNA for the CDR3: TGTGCCAGCAGTTCTACTTACGACAATGAGCAGTTCTTC. This gives the protein CASSSTYDNEQFF.